This entry features one T cell receptor beta chain sequence. The antigen remains undetermined. This specimen includes other DNA sequences encoding the same CDR3. The sample is drawn from a study of shared clonotypes between healthy human individuals. The overall study: Three plates each covered CD4 naive and memory; CD8 naive two, CD8 memory one.

From germline, CDR1 is MDHEN and CDR2 SYDVKM. The V end lost 2 bases, the J end lost 1 base, and 8 bases lay between the germline ends. This CDR3 region has 14 residues. Each subset's genomic DNA was split evenly across several immunoSEQ plates. The assay was immunoSEQ multiplex PCR, and TCRdb's table has in-frame clones only and misses some. This table has about 1.5 million clones, nearly 99% appearing once. Study outcomes and limitations: Sequencing depth was a factor that was expected to affect clonotype sharing among donors. Clonotypes not shared had lower generation probabilities than those common to all four donors.

This TCR derives from a man aged 25 to 45 in good health. The chain uses TRBV28 and TRBJ1-1; unclear D gene. The sequenced sample consisted of naive CD4+ T cells sorted from blood. Subset: CD45RA+ positively selected. This CDR3 reads CASSLLGPNTEAFF. Here the CDR3 DNA reads TGTGCCAGCAGTTTACTGGGTCCGAACACTGAAGCTTTCTTT.